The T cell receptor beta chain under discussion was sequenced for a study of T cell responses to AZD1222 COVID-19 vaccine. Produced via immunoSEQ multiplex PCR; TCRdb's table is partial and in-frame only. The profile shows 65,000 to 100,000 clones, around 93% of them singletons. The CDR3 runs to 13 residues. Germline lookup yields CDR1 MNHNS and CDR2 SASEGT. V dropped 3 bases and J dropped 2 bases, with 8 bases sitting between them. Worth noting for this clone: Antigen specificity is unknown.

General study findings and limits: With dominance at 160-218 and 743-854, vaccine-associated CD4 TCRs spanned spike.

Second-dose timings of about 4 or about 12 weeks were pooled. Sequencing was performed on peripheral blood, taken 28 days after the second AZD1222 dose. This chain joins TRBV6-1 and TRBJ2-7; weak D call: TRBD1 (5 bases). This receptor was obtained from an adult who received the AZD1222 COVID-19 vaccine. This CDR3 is CASSDRAAYEQYF. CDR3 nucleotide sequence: TGTGCCAGCAGTGACAGGGCGGCCTACGAGCAGTACTTC.